This TCR beta chain stems from a study of OX40 agonist ivuxolimab in advanced cancers. Across the whole study: Those enrolled were 82.7% male, with a mean age of about 60 years and ages from roughly 23 to 80.

The V end lost 0 bases, the J end lost 0 bases, and 4 bases lay between the germline ends. The CDR3 runs to 15 residues. Per the germline V gene, CDR1 is SGHDT and CDR2 is YYEEEE. Clones were read by immunoSEQ multiplex PCR, and TCRdb kept only the in-frame ones, dropping some. The sample includes approximately 37,000 clones, 65% to 90% of them seen just once. This specimen consisted of CD4+ or CD8+ T cells sorted from blood, obtained in a trial of the OX40 agonist ivuxolimab. This receptor was taken from an adult with an advanced solid tumor such as melanoma, head and neck, liver or kidney cancer. The chain employs TRBV5-6 and TRBJ2-6; D gene ambiguous. The CDR3 protein is CASSLEYSGANVLTF. The CDR3 nucleotides read TGTGCCAGCAGCTTGGAATACTCTGGGGCCAACGTCCTGACTTTC.